This TCR beta chain comes out of a study of T cell responses to AZD1222 COVID-19 vaccine. A note on this clone: Its antigen is still unknown.

Notes on the study in general: Breadth and depth of Spike-specific TCRs rose after two AZD1222 doses.

TCRdb's copy holds only in-frame clones and misses some; the assay was immunoSEQ multiplex PCR. The table lists 130,000 to 150,000 clones, approximately 89% of them singletons. This TCR was recovered from an adult in good health. The sample in question was peripheral blood, obtained on day 0 of AZD1222 vaccination.

In DNA form, the CDR3 reads TGTGCCAGCAAGATACGTGAGGGGGCTAACACTGAAGCTTTCTTT. Encoded protein: CASKIREGANTEAFF. This chain joins TRBV2 and TRBJ1-1; 7 bases are shared with TRBD1. The CDR3 length is 15 residues. Trimming removed 7 bases from V and 2 bases from J; junction bases left unmatched: 10. Germline V gene lookup returns CDR1 SNHLY and CDR2 FYNNEI.